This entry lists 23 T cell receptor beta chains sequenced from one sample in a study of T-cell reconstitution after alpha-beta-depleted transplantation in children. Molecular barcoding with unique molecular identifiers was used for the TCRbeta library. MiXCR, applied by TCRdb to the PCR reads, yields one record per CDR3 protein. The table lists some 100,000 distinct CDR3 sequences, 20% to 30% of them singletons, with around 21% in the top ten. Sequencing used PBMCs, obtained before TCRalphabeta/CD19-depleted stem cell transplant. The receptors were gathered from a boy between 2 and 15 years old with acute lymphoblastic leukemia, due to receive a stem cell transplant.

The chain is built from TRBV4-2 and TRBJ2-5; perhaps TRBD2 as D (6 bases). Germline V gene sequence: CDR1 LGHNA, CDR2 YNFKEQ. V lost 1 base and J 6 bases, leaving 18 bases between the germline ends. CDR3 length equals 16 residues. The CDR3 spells CASSQGGAEGLKTQYF. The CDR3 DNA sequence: TGTGCCAGCAGCCAAGGTGGTGCGGAGGGGCTAAAGACCCAGTACTTC.

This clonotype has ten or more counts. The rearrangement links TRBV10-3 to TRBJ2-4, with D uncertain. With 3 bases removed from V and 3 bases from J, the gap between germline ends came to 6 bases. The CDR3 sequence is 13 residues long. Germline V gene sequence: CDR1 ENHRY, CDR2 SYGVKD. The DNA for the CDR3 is TGTGCCATCAGTGACAGTCACAAAAACATTCAGTACTTC. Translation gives CAISDSHKNIQYF.

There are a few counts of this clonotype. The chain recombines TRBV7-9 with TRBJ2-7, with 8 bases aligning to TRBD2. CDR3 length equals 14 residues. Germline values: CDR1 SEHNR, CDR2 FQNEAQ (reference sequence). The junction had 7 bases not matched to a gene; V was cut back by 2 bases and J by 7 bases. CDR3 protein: CASSLTGGPWEQYF. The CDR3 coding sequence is TGTGCCAGCAGCTTAACGGGAGGGCCTTGGGAGCAGTACTTC.

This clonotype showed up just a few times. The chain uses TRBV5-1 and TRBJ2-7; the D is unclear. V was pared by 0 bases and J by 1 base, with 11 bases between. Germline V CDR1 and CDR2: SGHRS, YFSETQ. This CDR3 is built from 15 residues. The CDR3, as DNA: TGCGCCAGCAGCTTGGATTACAGCCGGTCCTACGAGCAGTACTTC. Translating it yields CASSLDYSRSYEQYF.

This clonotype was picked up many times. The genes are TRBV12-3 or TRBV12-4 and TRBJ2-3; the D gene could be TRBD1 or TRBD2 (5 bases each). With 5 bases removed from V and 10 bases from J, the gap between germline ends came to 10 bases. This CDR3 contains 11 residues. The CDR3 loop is CASSDEGPQYF. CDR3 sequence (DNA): TGTGCCAGCAGTGACGAGGGACCGCAGTATTTT.

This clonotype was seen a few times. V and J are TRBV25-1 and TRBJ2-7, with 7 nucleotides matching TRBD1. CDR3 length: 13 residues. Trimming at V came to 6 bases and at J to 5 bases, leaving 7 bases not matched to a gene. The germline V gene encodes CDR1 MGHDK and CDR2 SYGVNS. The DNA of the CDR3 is TGTGCCAGCAGGACGGGACAGCTCGACGAGCAGTACTTC. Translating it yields CASRTGQLDEQYF.

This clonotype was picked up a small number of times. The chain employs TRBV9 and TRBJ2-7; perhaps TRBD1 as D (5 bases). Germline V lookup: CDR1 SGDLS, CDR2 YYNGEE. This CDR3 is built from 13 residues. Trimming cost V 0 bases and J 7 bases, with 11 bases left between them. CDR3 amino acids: CASSVEGRDEQYF. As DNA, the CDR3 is TGTGCCAGCAGCGTAGAAGGCAGGGATGAGCAGTACTTC.

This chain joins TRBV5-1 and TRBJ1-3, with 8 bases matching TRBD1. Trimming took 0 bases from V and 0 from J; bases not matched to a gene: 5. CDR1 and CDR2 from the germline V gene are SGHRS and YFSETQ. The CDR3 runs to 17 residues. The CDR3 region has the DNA TGCGCCAGCAGCTTGGTACCTACAGGGGGCTCTGGAAACACCATATATTTT. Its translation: CASSLVPTGGSGNTIYF.

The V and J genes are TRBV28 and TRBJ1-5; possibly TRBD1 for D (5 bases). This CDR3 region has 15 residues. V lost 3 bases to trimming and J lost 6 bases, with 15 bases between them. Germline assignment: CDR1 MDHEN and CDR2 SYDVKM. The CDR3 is CASSFVMQGSQPQHF. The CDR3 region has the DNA TGTGCCAGCAGTTTTGTAATGCAGGGAAGTCAGCCCCAGCATTTT.

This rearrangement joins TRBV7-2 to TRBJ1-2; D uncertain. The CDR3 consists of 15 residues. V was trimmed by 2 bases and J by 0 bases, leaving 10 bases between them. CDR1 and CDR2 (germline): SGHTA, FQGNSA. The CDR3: CASSLMAVSNYGYTF. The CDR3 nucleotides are TGTGCCAGCAGCTTAATGGCGGTATCTAACTATGGCTACACCTTC. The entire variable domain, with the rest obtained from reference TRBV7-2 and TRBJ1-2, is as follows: GAGVSQSPSNKVTEKGKDVELRCDPISGHTALYWYRQSLGQGLEFLIYFQGNSAPDKSGLPSDRFSAERTGGSVSTLTIQRTQQEDSAVYLCASSLMAVSNYGYTFGSGTRLTVV.

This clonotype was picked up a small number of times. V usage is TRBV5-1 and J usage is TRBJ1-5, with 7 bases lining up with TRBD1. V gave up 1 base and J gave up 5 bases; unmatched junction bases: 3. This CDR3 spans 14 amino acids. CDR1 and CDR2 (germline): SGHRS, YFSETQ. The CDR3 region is CASSLRTGDQPQHF. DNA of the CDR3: TGCGCCAGCAGCTTGCGGACAGGCGATCAGCCCCAGCATTTT.

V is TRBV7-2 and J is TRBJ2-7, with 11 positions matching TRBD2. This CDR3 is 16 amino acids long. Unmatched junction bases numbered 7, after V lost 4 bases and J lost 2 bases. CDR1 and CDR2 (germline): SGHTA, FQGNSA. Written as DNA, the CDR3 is TGTGCCAGCAGCTCCTTTACTAGCGGGAGAACCTACGAGCAGTACTTC. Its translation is CASSSFTSGRTYEQYF.

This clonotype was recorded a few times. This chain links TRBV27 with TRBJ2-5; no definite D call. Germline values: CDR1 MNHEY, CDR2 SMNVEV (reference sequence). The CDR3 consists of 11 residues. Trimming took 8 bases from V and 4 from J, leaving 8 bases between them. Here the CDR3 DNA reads TGTGCCAGCGGTCGGCGAGAGACCCAGTACTTC. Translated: CASGRRETQYF.

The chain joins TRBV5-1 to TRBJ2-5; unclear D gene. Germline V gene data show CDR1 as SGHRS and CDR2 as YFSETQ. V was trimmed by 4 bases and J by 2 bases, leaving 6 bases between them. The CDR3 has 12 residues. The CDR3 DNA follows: TGCGCCAGCAGCCCGAGACAAGAGACCCAGTACTTC. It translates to CASSPRQETQYF.

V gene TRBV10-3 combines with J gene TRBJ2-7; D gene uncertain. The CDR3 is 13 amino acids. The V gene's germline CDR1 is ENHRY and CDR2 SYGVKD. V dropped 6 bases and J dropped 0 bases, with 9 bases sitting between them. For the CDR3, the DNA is TGTGCCATCAGCCCCTCCAGCTCCTACGAGCAGTACTTC. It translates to CAISPSSSYEQYF.

In DNA, the CDR3 is TGTGCCAGCAGCCCAGCTCCGGGACTAGCGGAGGGGCAGGACGAGCAGTACTTC. This translates into CASSPAPGLAEGQDEQYF. The V call is TRBV7-8, the J call TRBJ2-7, with 11 nucleotides matching TRBD2. The J segment lost 5 bases and the V segment lost 5 bases, leaving 17 bases of the junction unmatched. The CDR3 runs to 18 residues. CDR1 is SGHVS and CDR2 is FQNEAQ in the germline V gene.

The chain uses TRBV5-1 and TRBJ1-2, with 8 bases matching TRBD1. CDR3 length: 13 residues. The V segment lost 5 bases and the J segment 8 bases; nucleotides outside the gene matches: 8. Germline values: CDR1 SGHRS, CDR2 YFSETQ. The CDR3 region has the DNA TGCGCCAGCAGGGACAGGGATGTCGGAGGCTACACCTTC. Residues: CASRDRDVGGYTF.

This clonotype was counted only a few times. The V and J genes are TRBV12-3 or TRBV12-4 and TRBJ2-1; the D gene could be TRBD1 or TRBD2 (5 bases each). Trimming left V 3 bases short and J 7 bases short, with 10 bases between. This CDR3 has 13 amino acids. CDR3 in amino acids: CASSFEGWNEQFF. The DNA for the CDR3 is TGTGCCAGCAGTTTTGAGGGGTGGAATGAGCAGTTCTTC.

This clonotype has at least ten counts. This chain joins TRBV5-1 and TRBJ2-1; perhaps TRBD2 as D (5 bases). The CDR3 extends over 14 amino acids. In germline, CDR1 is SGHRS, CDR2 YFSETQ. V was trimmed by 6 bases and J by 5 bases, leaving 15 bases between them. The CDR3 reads CASKGLAGNNEQFF. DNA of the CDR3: TGCGCCAGCAAGGGTCTAGCCGGGAACAATGAGCAGTTCTTC. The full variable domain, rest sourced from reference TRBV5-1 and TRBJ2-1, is KAGVTQTPRYLIKTRGQQVTLSCSPISGHRSVSWYQQTPGQGLQFLFEYFSETQRNKGNFPGRFSGRQFSNSRSEMNVSTLELGDSALYLCASKGLAGNNEQFFGPGTRLTVL.

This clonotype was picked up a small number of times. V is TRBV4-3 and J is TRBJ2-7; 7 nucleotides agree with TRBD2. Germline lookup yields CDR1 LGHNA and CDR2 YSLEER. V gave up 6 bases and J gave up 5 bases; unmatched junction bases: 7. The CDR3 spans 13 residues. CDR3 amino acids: CASSLIAGDEQYF. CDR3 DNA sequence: TGCGCCAGCAGTCTCATTGCGGGAGACGAGCAGTACTTC.

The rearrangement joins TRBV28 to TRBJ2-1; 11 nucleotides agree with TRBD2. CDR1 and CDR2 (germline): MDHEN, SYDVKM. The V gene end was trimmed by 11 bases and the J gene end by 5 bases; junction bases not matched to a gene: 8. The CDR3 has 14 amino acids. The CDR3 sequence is CAANRGLADNEQFF. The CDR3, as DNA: TGTGCCGCCAATCGGGGACTAGCGGACAATGAGCAGTTCTTC.

The CDR3 loop reads CASSLRQGPSYEQYF. CDR3 in DNA: TGTGCCAGCAGCCTAAGACAGGGGCCGTCCTACGAGCAGTACTTC. V and J are TRBV7-2 and TRBJ2-7; TRBD1 agrees at 8 bases. Germline V gene lookup returns CDR1 SGHTA and CDR2 FQGNSA. The CDR3 covers 15 residues. J lost 1 base, V lost 5 bases, and 7 bases had no gene match.

CDR3 DNA sequence: TGTGCCAGCAGCTTAGTAGCGGGATTCACTACGCAGTATTTT. This encodes CASSLVAGFTTQYF. V usage is TRBV7-9 and J usage is TRBJ2-3; 8 bases align to TRBD2. The CDR3 has 14 amino acids. CDR1 SEHNR and CDR2 FQNEAQ come from the germline V gene (reference sequence). J gave up 8 bases and V 1 base, and 5 bases lay outside the gene matches. Full variable domain (rest looked up from reference TRBV7-9 and TRBJ2-3): DTGVSQNPRHKITKRGQNVTFRCDPISEHNRLYWYRQTLGQGPEFLTYFQNEAQLEKSRLLSDRFSAERPKGSFSTLEIQRTEQGDSAMYLCASSLVAGFTTQYFGPGTRLTVL.